This is a list of T cell receptor beta chains from one sample in a study of shared clonotypes between healthy human individuals. Profiling relied on immunoSEQ multiplex PCR, and the TCRdb table lists in-frame clones only, not all of them. Of 400,000 to 600,000 clones listed, over 75% were seen once; the top ten hold about an eighth. Sequenced sample: PBMCs. Receptors were obtained from a woman between 40 and 50 years old in good health. Some clones in this sample may be carry-over from other donors' samples. Both conserved end residues are part of each CDR3. A D gene is named only where the DNA matches it firmly. The size entry is marked missing in some rows and otherwise reads once, few, many or a size class.

J,V,D,size,CDR3
TRBJ2-1,TRBV27,TRBD2,few,CASSFVGGNNEQFF
TRBJ1-6,TRBV27,.,few,CASSLGEEISYNSPLHF
TRBJ1-5,TRBV2,TRBD1,.,CASRTRQGAGQPQHF
TRBJ2-7,TRBV27,TRBD1,.,CASSKTGESSYEQYF
TRBJ2-4,TRBV11-2,TRBD2,.,CASSSIAGGLAKNIQYF
TRBJ2-3,TRBV5-1,.,.,CASSSSGHDTDTQYF
TRBJ2-7,TRBV9,TRBD2,.,CASSVGLAETYEQYF
TRBJ2-2,TRBV7-3,.,.,CASSSYTGELFF
TRBJ2-7,TRBV11-2,TRBD2,.,CASSLDLAGYEQYF
TRBJ2-5,TRBV7-2,.,.,CASSNWGTLKETQYF
TRBJ1-2,TRBV9,.,.,CASSVVGNGYTF
TRBJ2-1,TRBV5-4,.,.,CASSPPGALRHNEQFF
TRBJ2-2,TRBV4-2,.,many,CASQPTGRGDYTGELFF
TRBJ2-1,TRBV19,.,.,CASSISGDPYNEQFF
TRBJ2-1,TRBV9,.,.,CASTPTWEPSLGEQFF
TRBJ2-2,TRBV7-9,TRBD1,.,CASSYYRGRTGELFF
TRBJ1-1,TRBV11-2,.,.,CASSLDGGEAFF
TRBJ1-2,TRBV27,.,few,CASQGTDGYTF
TRBJ2-7,TRBV5-1,TRBD1,.,CASSFTGGFYEQYF
TRBJ2-7,TRBV27,TRBD2,.,CASSSLSAGDYEQYF
TRBJ2-7,TRBV27,TRBD2,.,CASSRTSGPREQYF
TRBJ2-7,TRBV7-9,TRBD1,.,CASSTRRQGVYEQYF
TRBJ2-7,TRBV7-2,.,.,CASSLVMATQYF
TRBJ2-5,TRBV9,TRBD1,few,CASSVGLGTGMRQETQYF
TRBJ2-2,TRBV27,.,.,CASTPRIPNTGELFF
TRBJ2-4,TRBV7-8,TRBD2,once,CASSLAGLAGVLAKNIQYF
TRBJ1-4,TRBV16,.,.,CASSQFPQQGKEKLFF
TRBJ1-2,TRBV19,TRBD1,few,CASSMAHRGSSGGYTF
TRBJ1-3,TRBV7-3,.,.,CASSLGGHGNTIYF
TRBJ1-2,TRBV7-3,.,.,CASSLRKSGTDGYTF
TRBJ2-1,TRBV6-6,TRBD2,.,CASSPPGGDEQFF
TRBJ1-3,TRBV30,.,.,CAWSVTLGNTIYF
TRBJ1-4,TRBV25-1,.,many,CASSETAGGEKLFF
TRBJ2-1,TRBV29-1,.,.,CSVEKLPRQNEQFF
TRBJ1-6,TRBV5-4,.,.,CASSLESNSPLHF
TRBJ2-3,TRBV5-1,TRBD1,.,CASSLGPMGTGGSDTQYF
TRBJ2-7,TRBV19,TRBD2,.,CASSSTGGAYEQYF
TRBJ1-3,TRBV28,.,.,CASGQFISGNTIYF
TRBJ1-5,TRBV19,.,.,CASSIRGGQGPQPQHF
TRBJ2-3,TRBV11-2,TRBD2,.,CASSRDYGSTDTQYF
TRBJ2-4,TRBV7-9,.,few,CASSPQGGEDIQYF
TRBJ2-7,TRBV14,TRBD2,.,CASSPRGGSEQYF
TRBJ1-2,TRBV19,.,few,CASSSRQEVYGYTF
TRBJ2-5,TRBV7-2,.,.,CASSSPVAGEGLETQYF
TRBJ2-2,TRBV6-4,.,.,CASSDSGPTGELFF
TRBJ1-1,TRBV5-4,TRBD1,.,CASSLWTGNTEAFF
TRBJ2-5,TRBV19,.,.,CASSLGQQETQYF
.,TRBV9,TRBD1,.,CASSVEGTGSYEQYF
TRBJ2-2,TRBV28,.,.,CASSLSQGFGELFF
TRBJ2-7,TRBV4-2,TRBD2,few,CASSQDWTSGSYEQYF
TRBJ1-1,TRBV11-2,.,.,CASSLDRDTEAFF
TRBJ2-3,TRBV19,.,.,CASSIELGSLADTQYF
TRBJ2-7,TRBV7-2,TRBD2,few,CASSLLTSFRGEQYF